The 2 T cell receptor beta chains presented below share a single source sample, sequenced in a study of T-cell memory formation after mild COVID-19 (dated by TCRdb to about 2021). The library was made by 5' RACE. Sequenced on an Illumina NovaSeq 6000. TCRdb reworked the public reads: Q25 trimming with fastp, MiXCR clone assembly, productive beta chains retained. Identical CDR3 protein sequences are pooled into one entry, listed with their most common genes and DNA. The table for this sample lists hundreds of thousands of distinct CDR3 sequences; 16% of them were counted only once. The ten largest clones capture roughly a fifth of the sample. Sequences were obtained from PBMCs or a T cell subset sorted from them (not recorded which). The receptor source for this set is a man in his late teens or twenties who had mild COVID-19 (a few samples of this study predate the infection). The sample titles of this study are shuffled in the database, so cell type and time point are left out; the donor was told from shared clones.

This clonotype was seen more than once but under ten times. The chain combines TRBV12-3 or TRBV12-4 with TRBJ2-5; possible D gene TRBD1, 5 bases. The V end lost 5 bases, the J end lost 3 bases, and 13 bases lay between the germline ends. This CDR3 is built from 14 residues. As DNA, the CDR3 is TGTGCCAGCAGTCTGCCGGCGACAGAAGAGACCCAGTACTTC. Translating it yields CASSLPATEETQYF.

This clonotype was found many times. This chain uses TRBV7-3 with TRBJ2-5; the match to TRBD2 covers 7 bases. The J segment lost 5 bases and the V segment lost 2 bases, leaving 8 bases of the junction unmatched. Germline CDR1 SGHTA, CDR2 FQGTGA. The CDR3 is 15 residues long. CDR3: CASSLAGVPQETQYF. As DNA, the CDR3 is TGTGCCAGCAGCTTAGCGGGGGTCCCTCAGGAGACCCAGTACTTC.